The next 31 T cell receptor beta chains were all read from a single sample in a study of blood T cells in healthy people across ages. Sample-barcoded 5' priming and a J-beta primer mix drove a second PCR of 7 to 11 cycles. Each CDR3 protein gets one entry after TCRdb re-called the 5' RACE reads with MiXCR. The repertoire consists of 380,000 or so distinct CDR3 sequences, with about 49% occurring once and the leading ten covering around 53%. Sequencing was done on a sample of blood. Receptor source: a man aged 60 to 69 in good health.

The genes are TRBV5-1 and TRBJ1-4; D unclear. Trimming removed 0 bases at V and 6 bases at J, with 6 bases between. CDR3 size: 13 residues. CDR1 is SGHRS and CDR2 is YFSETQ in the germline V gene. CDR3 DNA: TGCGCCAGCAGCTTGGAAGGCCATGAAAAACTGTTTTTT. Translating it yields CASSLEGHEKLFF.

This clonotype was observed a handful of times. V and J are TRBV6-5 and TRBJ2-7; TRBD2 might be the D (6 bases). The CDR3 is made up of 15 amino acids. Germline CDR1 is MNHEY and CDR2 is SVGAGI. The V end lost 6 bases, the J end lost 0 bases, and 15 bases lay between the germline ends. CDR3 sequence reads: CASRTGTLGSYEQYF. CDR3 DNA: TGTGCCAGCAGAACTGGGACTTTGGGCTCCTACGAGCAGTACTTC.

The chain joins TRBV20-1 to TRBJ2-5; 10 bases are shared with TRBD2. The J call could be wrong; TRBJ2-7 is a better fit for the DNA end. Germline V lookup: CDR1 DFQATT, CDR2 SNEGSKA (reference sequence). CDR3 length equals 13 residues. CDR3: CSAPTSGRDEQYF. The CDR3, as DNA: TGCAGTGCTCCAACGAGCGGGAGGGACGAGCAGTACTTC.

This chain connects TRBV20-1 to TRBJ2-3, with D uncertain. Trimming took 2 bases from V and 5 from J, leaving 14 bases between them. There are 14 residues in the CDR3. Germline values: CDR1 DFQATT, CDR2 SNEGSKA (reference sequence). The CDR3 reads CSARRPEQVDTQYF. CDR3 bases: TGCAGTGCTAGACGACCCGAGCAAGTAGATACGCAGTATTTT.

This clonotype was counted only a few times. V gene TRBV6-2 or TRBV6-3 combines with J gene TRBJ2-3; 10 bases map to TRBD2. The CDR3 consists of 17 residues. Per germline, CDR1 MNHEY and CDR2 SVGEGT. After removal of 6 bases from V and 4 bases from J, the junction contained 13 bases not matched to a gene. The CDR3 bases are TGTGCCAGCAGAAATCTTAAGGCTAGCGGGGGAGCAGATACGCAGTATTTT. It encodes CASRNLKASGGADTQYF.

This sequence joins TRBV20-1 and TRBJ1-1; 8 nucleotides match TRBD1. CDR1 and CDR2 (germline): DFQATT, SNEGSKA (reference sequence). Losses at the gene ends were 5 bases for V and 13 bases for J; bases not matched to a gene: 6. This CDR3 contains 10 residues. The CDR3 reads CSALDRVGFF. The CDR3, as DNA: TGCAGTGCTCTGGACAGGGTCGGTTTCTTT.

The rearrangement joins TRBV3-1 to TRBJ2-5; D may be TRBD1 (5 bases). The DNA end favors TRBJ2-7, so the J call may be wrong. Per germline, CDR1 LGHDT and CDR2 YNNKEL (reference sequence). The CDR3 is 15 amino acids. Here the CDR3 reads CASSQGVAGNHEQYF. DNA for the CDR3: TGTGCCAGCAGCCAAGGTGTCGCAGGGAACCACGAGCAGTACTTC.

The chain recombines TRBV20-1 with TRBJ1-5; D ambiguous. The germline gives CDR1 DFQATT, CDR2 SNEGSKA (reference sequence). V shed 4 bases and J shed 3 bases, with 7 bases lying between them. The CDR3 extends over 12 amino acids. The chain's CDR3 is CSANDPNQPQHF. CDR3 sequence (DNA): TGCAGTGCTAATGATCCCAATCAGCCCCAGCATTTT.

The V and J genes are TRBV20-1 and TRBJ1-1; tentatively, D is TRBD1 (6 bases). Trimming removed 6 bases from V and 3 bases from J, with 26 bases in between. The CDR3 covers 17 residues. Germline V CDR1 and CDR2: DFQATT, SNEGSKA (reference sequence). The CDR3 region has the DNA TGCAGTGCCGATGGTCTTGGAGGGGGTCGGGCTGACACTGAAGCTTTCTTT. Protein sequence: CSADGLGGGRADTEAFF.

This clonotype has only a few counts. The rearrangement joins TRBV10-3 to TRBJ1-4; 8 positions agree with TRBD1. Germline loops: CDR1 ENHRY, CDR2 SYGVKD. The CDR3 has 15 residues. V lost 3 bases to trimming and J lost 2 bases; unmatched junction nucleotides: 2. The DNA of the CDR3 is TGTGCCATCAGTGACACAGGGGGGACTAATGAAAAACTGTTTTTT. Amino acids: CAISDTGGTNEKLFF.

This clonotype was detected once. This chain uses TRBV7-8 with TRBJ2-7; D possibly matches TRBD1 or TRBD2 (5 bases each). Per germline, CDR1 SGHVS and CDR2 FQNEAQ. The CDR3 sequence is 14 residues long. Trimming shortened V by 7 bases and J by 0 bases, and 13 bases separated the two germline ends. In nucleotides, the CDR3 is TGTGCCAGCATCGGGACCGACATCTCCTACGAGCAGTACTTC. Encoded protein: CASIGTDISYEQYF.

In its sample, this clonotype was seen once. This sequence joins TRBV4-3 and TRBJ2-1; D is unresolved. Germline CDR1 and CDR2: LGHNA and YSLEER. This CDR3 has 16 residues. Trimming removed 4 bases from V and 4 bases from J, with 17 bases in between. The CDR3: CASSPLRADGYNEQFF. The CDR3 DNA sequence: TGCGCCAGCAGCCCTCTGAGAGCAGACGGTTACAATGAGCAGTTCTTC.

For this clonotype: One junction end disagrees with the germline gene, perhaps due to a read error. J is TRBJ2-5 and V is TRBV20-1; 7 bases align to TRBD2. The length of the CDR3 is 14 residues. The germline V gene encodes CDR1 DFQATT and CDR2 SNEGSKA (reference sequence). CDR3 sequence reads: CSARSRETQETLYF. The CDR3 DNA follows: TGCAGTGCTAGATCGCGGGAGACCCAAGAGACCCTGTACTTC.

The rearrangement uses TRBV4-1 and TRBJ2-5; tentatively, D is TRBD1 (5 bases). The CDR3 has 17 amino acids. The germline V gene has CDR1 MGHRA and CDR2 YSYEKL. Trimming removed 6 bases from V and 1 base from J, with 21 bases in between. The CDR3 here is CASRQRGTPRGQETQYF. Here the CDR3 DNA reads TGCGCCAGCAGACAAAGGGGTACTCCAAGAGGCCAAGAGACCCAGTACTTC.

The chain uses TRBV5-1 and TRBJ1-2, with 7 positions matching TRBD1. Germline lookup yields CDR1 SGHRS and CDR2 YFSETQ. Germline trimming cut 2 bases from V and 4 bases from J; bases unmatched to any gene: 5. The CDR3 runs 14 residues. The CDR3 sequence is CASSLGQASYGYTF. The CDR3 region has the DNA TGCGCCAGCAGCTTAGGACAGGCGAGCTATGGCTACACCTTC.

The CDR3 DNA follows: TGCAGTGCTAGAACTGGCGGGATAAGGACAGATACGCAGTATTTT. It encodes CSARTGGIRTDTQYF. This chain joins TRBV20-1 and TRBJ2-3; D is possibly TRBD2 (6 bases). The germline V and J ends were trimmed by 2 bases and 3 bases, with 15 bases remaining between them. Germline-derived CDR1 and CDR2 are DFQATT and SNEGSKA (reference sequence). The CDR3 loop spans 15 amino acids.

DNA for the CDR3: TGTGCCAGCAGTTACGACAGCCCTGGGAATTCACCCCTCCACTTT. It translates to CASSYDSPGNSPLHF. The V gene is TRBV6-6, the J gene TRBJ1-6, with D possibly being TRBD1 (5 bases). Trimming cost V 2 bases and J 7 bases, with 12 bases left between them. The CDR3 runs to 15 residues. The germline V gene has CDR1 MNHNY and CDR2 SVGAGI (reference sequence).

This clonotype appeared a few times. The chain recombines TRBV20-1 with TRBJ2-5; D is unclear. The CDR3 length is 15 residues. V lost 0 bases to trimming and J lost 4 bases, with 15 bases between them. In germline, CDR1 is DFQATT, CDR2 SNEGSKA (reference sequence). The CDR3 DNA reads TGCAGTGCTAGAGATAATAGAGGCGTTCCAGAGACCCAGTACTTC. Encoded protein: CSARDNRGVPETQYF.

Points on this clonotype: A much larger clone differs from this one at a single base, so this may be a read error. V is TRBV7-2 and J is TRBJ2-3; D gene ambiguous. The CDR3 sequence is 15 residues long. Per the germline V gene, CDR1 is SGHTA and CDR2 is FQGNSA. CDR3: CASSTDGFSIDTQYF. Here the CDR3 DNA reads TGTGCCAGCAGCACCGACGGTTTTAGCATAGATACGCAGTATTTT.

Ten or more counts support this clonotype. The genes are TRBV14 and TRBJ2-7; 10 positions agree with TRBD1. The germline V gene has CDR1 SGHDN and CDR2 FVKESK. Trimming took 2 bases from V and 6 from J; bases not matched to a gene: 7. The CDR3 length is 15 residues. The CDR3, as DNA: TGTGCCAGCAGCCAAATCCGGGACAGGGGCGGCGAGCAGTACTTC. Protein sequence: CASSQIRDRGGEQYF.

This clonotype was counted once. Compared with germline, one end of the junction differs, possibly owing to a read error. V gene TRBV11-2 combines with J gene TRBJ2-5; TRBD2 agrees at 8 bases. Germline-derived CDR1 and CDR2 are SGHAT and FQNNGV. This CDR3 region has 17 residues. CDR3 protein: CASSLRGGQGAREAQYF. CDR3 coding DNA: TGTGCCAGCAGCTTACGGGGGGGGCAGGGAGCAAGAGAGGCCCAGTACTTC.

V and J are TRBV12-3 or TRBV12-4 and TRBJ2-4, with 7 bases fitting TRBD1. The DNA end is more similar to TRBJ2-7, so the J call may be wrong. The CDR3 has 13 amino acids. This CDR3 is CASSLQTGFEQYF. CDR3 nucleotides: TGTGCCAGCAGTTTACAGACAGGGTTCGAGCAGTACTTC.

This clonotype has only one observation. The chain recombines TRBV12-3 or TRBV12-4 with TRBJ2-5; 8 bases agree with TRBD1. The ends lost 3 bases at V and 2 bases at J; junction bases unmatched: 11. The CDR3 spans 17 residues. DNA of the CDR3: TGTGCCAGCAGTTTCCCAGGACAGGGAAGAAATCAAGAGACCCAGTACTTC. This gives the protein CASSFPGQGRNQETQYF.

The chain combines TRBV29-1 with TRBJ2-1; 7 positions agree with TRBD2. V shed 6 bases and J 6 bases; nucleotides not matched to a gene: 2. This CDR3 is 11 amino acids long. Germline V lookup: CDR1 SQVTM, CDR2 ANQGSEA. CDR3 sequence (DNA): TGCAGCGTCCCTAGCGGCAATGAGCAGTTCTTC. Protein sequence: CSVPSGNEQFF.

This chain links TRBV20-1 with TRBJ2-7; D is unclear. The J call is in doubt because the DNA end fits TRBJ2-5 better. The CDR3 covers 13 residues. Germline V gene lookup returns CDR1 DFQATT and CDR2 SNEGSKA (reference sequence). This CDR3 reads CSARKLPQETQYF. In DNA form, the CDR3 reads TGCAGTGCTAGGAAGCTTCCTCAGGAGACCCAGTACTTC.

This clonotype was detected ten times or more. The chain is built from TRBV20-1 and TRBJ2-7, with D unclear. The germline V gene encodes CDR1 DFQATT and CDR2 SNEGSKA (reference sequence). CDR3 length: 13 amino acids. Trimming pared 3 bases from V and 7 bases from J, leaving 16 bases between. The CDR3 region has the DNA TGCAGTGCTAGGGGTGACATCGGCCGAGAGCAGTACTTC. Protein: CSARGDIGREQYF.

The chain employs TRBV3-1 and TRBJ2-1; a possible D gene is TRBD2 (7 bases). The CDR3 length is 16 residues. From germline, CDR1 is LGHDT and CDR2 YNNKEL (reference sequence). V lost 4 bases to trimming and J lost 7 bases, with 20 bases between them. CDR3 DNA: TGTGCCAGCAGCCCTAAAGGGGCGGGGGCGGGTAATGAGCAGTTCTTC. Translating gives CASSPKGAGAGNEQFF.

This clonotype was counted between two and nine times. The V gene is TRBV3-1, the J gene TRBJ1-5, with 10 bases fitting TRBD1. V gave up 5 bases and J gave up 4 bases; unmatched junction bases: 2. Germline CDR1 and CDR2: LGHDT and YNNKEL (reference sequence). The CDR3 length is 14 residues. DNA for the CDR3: TGTGCCAGCAGCTGGGGACAGGGGAATCAGCCCCAGCATTTT. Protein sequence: CASSWGQGNQPQHF.

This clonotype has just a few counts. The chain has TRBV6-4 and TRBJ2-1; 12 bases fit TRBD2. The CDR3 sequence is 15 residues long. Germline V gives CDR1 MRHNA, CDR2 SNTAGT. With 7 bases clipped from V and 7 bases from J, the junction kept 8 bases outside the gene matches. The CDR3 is CASTPSGGDRNEQFF. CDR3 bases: TGTGCCAGCACCCCTAGCGGGGGGGACCGGAATGAGCAGTTCTTC.

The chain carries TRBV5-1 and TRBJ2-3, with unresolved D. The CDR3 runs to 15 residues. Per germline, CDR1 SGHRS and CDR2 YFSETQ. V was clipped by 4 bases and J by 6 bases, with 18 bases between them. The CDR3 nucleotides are TGCGCCAGCAGCCTGGAACCTCGACGGTTTGATACGCAGTATTTT. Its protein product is CASSLEPRRFDTQYF.

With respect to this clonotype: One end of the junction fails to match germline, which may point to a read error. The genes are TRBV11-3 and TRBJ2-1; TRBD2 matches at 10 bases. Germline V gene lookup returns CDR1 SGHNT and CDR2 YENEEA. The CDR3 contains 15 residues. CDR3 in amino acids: CASSPSGSSWNGQFF. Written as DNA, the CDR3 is TGTGCCAGCAGCCCTAGCGGGAGTTCTTGGAATGGGCAGTTCTTC. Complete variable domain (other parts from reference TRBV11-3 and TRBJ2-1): EAGVVQSPRYKIIEKKQPVAFWCNPISGHNTLYWYLQNLGQGPELLIRYENEEAVDDSQLPKDRFSAERLKGVDSTLKIQPAELGDSAVYLCASSPSGSSWNGQFFGPGTRLTVL.